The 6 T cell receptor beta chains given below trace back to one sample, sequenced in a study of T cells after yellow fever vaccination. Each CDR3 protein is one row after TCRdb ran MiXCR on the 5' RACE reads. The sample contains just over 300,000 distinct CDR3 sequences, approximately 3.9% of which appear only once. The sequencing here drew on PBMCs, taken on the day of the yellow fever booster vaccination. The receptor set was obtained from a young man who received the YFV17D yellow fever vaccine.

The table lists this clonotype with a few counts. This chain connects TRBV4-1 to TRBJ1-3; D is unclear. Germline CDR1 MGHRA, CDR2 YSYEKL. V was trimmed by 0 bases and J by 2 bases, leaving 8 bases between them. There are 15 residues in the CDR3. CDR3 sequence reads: CASSQDRVPGNTIYF. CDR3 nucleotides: TGCGCCAGCAGCCAAGATAGGGTTCCTGGAAACACCATATATTTT.

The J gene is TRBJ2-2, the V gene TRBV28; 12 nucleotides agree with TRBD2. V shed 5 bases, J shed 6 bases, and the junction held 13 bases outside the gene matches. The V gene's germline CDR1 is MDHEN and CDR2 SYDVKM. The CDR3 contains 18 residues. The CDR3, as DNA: TGTGCCAGCAGTCTACTAGCGGGGGGCCTCAAGTGGGCCGGGGAGCTGTTTTTT. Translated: CASSLLAGGLKWAGELFF. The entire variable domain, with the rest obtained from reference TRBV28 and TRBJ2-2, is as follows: DVKVTQSSRYLVKRTGEKVFLECVQDMDHENMFWYRQDPGLGLRLIYFSYDVKMKEKGDIPEGYSVSREKKERFSLILESASTNQTSMYLCASSLLAGGLKWAGELFFGEGSRLTVL.

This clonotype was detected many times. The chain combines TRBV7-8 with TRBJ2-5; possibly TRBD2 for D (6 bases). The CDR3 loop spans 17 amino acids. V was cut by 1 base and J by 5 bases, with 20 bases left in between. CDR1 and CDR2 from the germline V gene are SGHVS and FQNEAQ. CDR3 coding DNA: TGTGCCAGCAGCTTAGAATCCGGGACGCAAGGGAGGGAGACCCAGTACTTC. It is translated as CASSLESGTQGRETQYF. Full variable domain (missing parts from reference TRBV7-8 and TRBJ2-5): GAGVSQSPRYKVAKRGQDVALRCDPISGHVSLFWYQQALGQGPEFLTYFQNEAQLDKSGLPSDRFFAERPEGSVSTLKIQRTQQEDSAVYLCASSLESGTQGRETQYFGPGTRLLVL.

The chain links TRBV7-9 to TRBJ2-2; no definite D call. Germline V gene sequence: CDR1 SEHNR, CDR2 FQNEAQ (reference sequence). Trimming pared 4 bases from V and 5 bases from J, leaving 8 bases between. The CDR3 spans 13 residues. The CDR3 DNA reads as TGTGCCAGCAGCTCACAGAGAACCGGGGAGCTGTTTTTT. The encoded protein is CASSSQRTGELFF. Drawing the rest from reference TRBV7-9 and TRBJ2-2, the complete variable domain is DTGVSQNPRHKITKRGQNVTFRCDPISEHNRLYWYRQTLGQGPEFLTYFQNEAQLEKSRLLSDRFSAERPKGSFSTLEIQRTEQGDSAMYLCASSSQRTGELFFGEGSRLTVL.

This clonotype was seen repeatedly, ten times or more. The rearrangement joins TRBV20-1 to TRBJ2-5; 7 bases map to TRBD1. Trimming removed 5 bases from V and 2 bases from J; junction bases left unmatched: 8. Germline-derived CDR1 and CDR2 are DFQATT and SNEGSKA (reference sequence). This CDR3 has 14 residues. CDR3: CSADEGQIQETQYF. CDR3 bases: TGCAGTGCTGACGAGGGACAGATACAAGAGACCCAGTACTTC.

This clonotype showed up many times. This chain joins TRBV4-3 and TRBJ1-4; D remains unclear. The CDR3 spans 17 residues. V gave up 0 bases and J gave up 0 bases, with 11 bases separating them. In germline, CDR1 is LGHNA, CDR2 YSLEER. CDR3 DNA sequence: TGCGCCAGCAGCCAAGATGGAGGGCGAGCAACTAATGAAAAACTGTTTTTT. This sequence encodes CASSQDGGRATNEKLFF.